Listed here is a single TCR beta chain. This sample was taken from a study of T cell responses to AZD1222 COVID-19 vaccine. Libraries were prepared by immunoSEQ multiplex PCR; TCRdb keeps only in-frame clonotypes and omits some of them. The table lists under 95,000 clones, roughly 90% of them singletons. The CDR3 has 16 residues. Germline V gene lookup returns CDR1 MDHEN and CDR2 SYDVKM. V lost 6 bases to trimming and J lost 3 bases; unmatched junction nucleotides: 8. Sequencing was performed on peripheral blood, taken 28 days after the second AZD1222 dose. This clonotype was obtained from an adult who received the AZD1222 COVID-19 vaccine. This chain joins TRBV28 and TRBJ1-4; TRBD1 agrees at 9 bases. CDR3 sequence: CASRRTGAIPNEKLFF. As DNA, the CDR3 is TGTGCCAGCAGACGGACAGGGGCAATACCTAATGAAAAACTGTTTTTT. The whole variable domain, filled in from reference TRBV28 and TRBJ1-4, reads DVKVTQSSRYLVKRTGEKVFLECVQDMDHENMFWYRQDPGLGLRLIYFSYDVKMKEKGDIPEGYSVSREKKERFSLILESASTNQTSMYLCASRRTGAIPNEKLFFGSGTQLSVL.